One T cell receptor (beta chain) is described in this entry. Other nucleotide sequences from this sample produce the same CDR3. This entry is derived from a study of shared clonotypes between healthy human individuals. CD45RO-negative cells were positively selected for CCR7, leaving out terminally differentiated effector memory CD45RA+ cells. TCRdb keeps only in-frame clones here, not all; method: immunoSEQ multiplex PCR. The sample lists hundreds of thousands of clones; around 92% were seen once. The CDR3 length is 13 residues. Germline CDR1 is MNHEY and CDR2 is SMNVEV (reference sequence). The V and J ends lost 5 bases and 4 bases, in that order; junction bases with no gene match: 3.

Sequenced: naive CD8+ T cells sorted from blood. V is TRBV27 and J is TRBJ2-7; TRBD1 matches at 9 bases. The clonotype originates from a man aged 25 to 45 in good health. The CDR3 DNA is TGTGCCAGCAGTCCCGGACAGGGGTACGAGCAGTACTTC. Translation: CASSPGQGYEQYF.